This T cell receptor (beta chain) came from a study of blood T cell repertoires in COVID-19. Study-wide context: From the United States, Italy and Spain came samples of acute and convalescent COVID-19. Nucleic acid was either cDNA or gDNA, and it came from T cells, B-cell-depleted T cells, or PBMCs.

Germline lookup yields CDR1 MNHEY and CDR2 SMNVEV (reference sequence). The CDR3 spans 16 residues. V was clipped by 6 bases and J by 0 bases; unmatched bases: 8. Original analysis: Reference gene primer amplification yielded estimated nucleated cell counts. TCRdb's table, derived via immunoSEQ multiplex PCR, lists solely in-frame clones and lacks some. V and J calls and clone size are as listed in that table; D and trimming were resolved from the DNA. Seen here are some 48,000 clones, around 83% observed once, and the top ten hold around 14%. The receptor was isolated from a human donor with acute or convalescent COVID-19. The donor label of this sample is uncertain. The sequencing sample was made of peripheral blood. This chain links TRBV27 with TRBJ1-1, with 9 bases identical to TRBD1. CDR3 in amino acids: CASRPGTGLVNTEAFF. CDR3 DNA: TGTGCCAGCAGACCCGGGACAGGGCTCGTGAACACTGAAGCTTTCTTT.